Below are 17 T cell receptor beta chains sequenced from a single sample in a study of shared clonotypes between healthy human individuals. The protocol was immunoSEQ multiplex PCR, while the TCRdb copy is restricted to in-frame clones and leaves out a portion. The sample yields some 740,000 clones, 80% to 95% seen once. Naive CD8 populations comprised CD45RO-negative cells positively selected for CCR7, excluding terminally differentiated effector memory CD45RA+ cells. Sequenced material: naive CD8+ T cells sorted from blood. The receptor source for this set is a man aged 25-40 years in good health.

The rearrangement links TRBV7-6 to TRBJ2-5, with 7 bases identical to TRBD1. Germline V gene lookup returns CDR1 SGHVS and CDR2 FNYEAQ. The CDR3 consists of 14 residues. V lost 4 bases and J lost 4; bases outside the gene matches: 6. DNA of the CDR3: TGTGCCAGCAGCTCCCGACAGGGTGGAGAGACCCAGTACTTC. Translated, it gives CASSSRQGGETQYF.

This chain connects TRBV28 to TRBJ2-2, with D hard to call. V was clipped by 1 base and J by 1 base, with 10 bases between them. The CDR3 length is 16 residues. Germline assignment: CDR1 MDHEN and CDR2 SYDVKM. For the CDR3, the DNA is TGTGCCAGCAGTTTATCCGCTTGGGGGAACACCGGGGAGCTGTTTTTT. This translates into CASSLSAWGNTGELFF.

The CDR3 coding sequence is TGTGCCAGCAGCTACCCGTCAGGAGGGCGAGAGACCCAGTACTTC. It is translated as CASSYPSGGRETQYF. This chain uses TRBV11-2 with TRBJ2-5, with D perhaps matching TRBD2 (6 bases). Trimming cost V 4 bases and J 4 bases, with 16 bases left between them. Germline loops: CDR1 SGHAT, CDR2 FQNNGV. The CDR3 is made up of 15 amino acids.

The CDR3 reads CASSLAPTGVREQYF. CDR3 DNA sequence: TGTGCCAGCAGCTTGGCCCCGACAGGGGTTCGTGAGCAGTACTTC. V usage is TRBV5-5 and J usage is TRBJ2-7, with 8 bases matching TRBD1. This CDR3 contains 15 residues. CDR1 is SGHKS, CDR2 YYEKEE, per germline (reference sequence). The junction had 9 bases not matched to a gene; V was cut back by 0 bases and J by 7 bases.

This sequence joins TRBV27 and TRBJ2-7, with 13 positions matching TRBD2. The trim removed 9 bases at V and 3 bases at J, leaving 23 bases unmatched. This CDR3 comprises 20 residues. Germline lookup yields CDR1 MNHEY and CDR2 SMNVEV (reference sequence). The CDR3 nucleotides are TGTGCCAGTGAATATTCTACCGGACTAGCGGGAGTGCGAGGTGACTACGAGCAGTACTTC. Amino acid sequence: CASEYSTGLAGVRGDYEQYF.

The chain recombines TRBV9 with TRBJ2-2, with D maybe TRBD2 (5 bases). The CDR3 is 13 residues long. V gave up 3 bases and J gave up 5 bases, with 8 bases separating them. CDR1 is SGDLS, CDR2 YYNGEE, per germline. CDR3 DNA sequence: TGTGCCAGCAGCGAGAGGAGGACCGGGGAGCTGTTTTTT. Its protein product is CASSERRTGELFF.

The CDR3 reads CASSVPSSALIYNEQFF. The CDR3 DNA follows: TGTGCCAGCAGTGTTCCCTCCAGCGCGTTGATATACAATGAGCAGTTCTTC. This rearrangement joins TRBV25-1 to TRBJ2-1, with D hard to call. V lost 4 bases, J lost 4 bases, and 20 bases lay in between. Germline lookup yields CDR1 MGHDK and CDR2 SYGVNS. CDR3 size: 17 residues.

CDR3 residues: CASSRARGFYEQYF. The CDR3 DNA reads as TGCGCCAGCAGCAGGGCGAGGGGATTCTACGAGCAGTACTTC. The genes are TRBV5-1 and TRBJ2-7; D assignment may be TRBD1 or TRBD2 (5 bases each). The CDR3 consists of 14 residues. Trimming stripped 4 bases from V and 3 bases from J, with 14 bases between. Germline-derived CDR1 and CDR2 are SGHRS and YFSETQ.

The chain combines TRBV14 with TRBJ1-1; D gene ambiguous. The CDR3 totals 14 residues. The V end was cut by 3 bases, the J end by 0 bases, with 8 bases between. Germline V CDR1 and CDR2: SGHDN, FVKESK. The CDR3 sequence: CASSQGFLNTEAFF. The DNA of the CDR3 is TGTGCCAGCAGCCAGGGTTTTCTGAACACTGAAGCTTTCTTT.

The chain carries TRBV28 and TRBJ2-4; unclear D gene. With 6 bases removed from V and 4 bases from J, the gap between germline ends came to 10 bases. CDR1 and CDR2 from the germline V gene are MDHEN and SYDVKM. There are 13 residues in the CDR3. CDR3 sequence: CASSFNRKNIQYF. CDR3 in DNA: TGTGCCAGCAGCTTTAACCGGAAAAACATTCAGTACTTC.

The chain joins TRBV9 to TRBJ1-2; unclear D gene. Per germline, CDR1 SGDLS and CDR2 YYNGEE. Trimming took 0 bases from V and 0 from J, leaving 9 bases between them. The CDR3 has 15 residues. The CDR3 here is CASSVGAEANYGYTF. The CDR3 coding sequence is TGTGCCAGCAGCGTAGGGGCAGAAGCTAACTATGGCTACACCTTC.

This sequence joins TRBV9 and TRBJ2-1; possible D gene TRBD2, 6 bases. V gave up 0 bases and J gave up 5 bases, with 9 bases separating them. The CDR3 is made up of 14 amino acids. Germline V gives CDR1 SGDLS, CDR2 YYNGEE. CDR3 protein: CASSVDGGNNEQFF. Here the CDR3 DNA reads TGTGCCAGCAGCGTAGATGGAGGGAACAATGAGCAGTTCTTC.

Note on this clone: Other DNA sequences in the same sample also yield this CDR3. V gene TRBV7-8 combines with J gene TRBJ2-7; TRBD1 might be the D (5 bases). Looked up from germline, CDR1 is SGHVS and CDR2 is FQNEAQ. CDR3 length equals 13 residues. V lost 3 bases and J 3 bases, leaving 9 bases between the germline ends. CDR3 amino acids: CASSFRGGYEQYF. CDR3 sequence (DNA): TGTGCCAGCAGCTTTAGGGGCGGCTACGAGCAGTACTTC.

The V gene is TRBV5-5, the J gene TRBJ2-6, with D perhaps given as TRBD1 or TRBD2 (5 bases each). CDR3 size: 18 residues. The V end was cut by 0 bases, the J end by 0 bases, with 13 bases between. The germline V gene has CDR1 SGHKS and CDR2 YYEKEE (reference sequence). DNA for the CDR3: TGTGCCAGCAGCTTGGGGGACGCCGGGCCCTCTGGGGCCAACGTCCTGACTTTC. This translates into CASSLGDAGPSGANVLTF.

The chain employs TRBV9 and TRBJ2-3; 8 bases are shared with TRBD2. Germline CDR1 is SGDLS and CDR2 is YYNGEE. J gave up 3 bases and V 0 bases, and 9 bases lay outside the gene matches. This CDR3 is 17 amino acids long. This CDR3 is CASSVGLAGSGTDTQYF. DNA of the CDR3: TGTGCCAGCAGCGTAGGCTTAGCGGGATCAGGGACAGATACGCAGTATTTT.

This clone is a singleton in its sample. The chain is built from TRBV27 and TRBJ2-5; no reliable D call. Deletions cut 4 bases from V and 5 bases from J, with 8 bases between. Looked up from germline, CDR1 is MNHEY and CDR2 is SMNVEV (reference sequence). The CDR3 covers 12 residues. CDR3 DNA sequence: TGTGCCAGCAGTTCCATTGGGGAGACCCAGTACTTC. This translates into CASSSIGETQYF.

The chain carries TRBV11-2 and TRBJ2-1, with 10 bases lining up with TRBD2. The CDR3 is 15 amino acids. Germline CDR1 and CDR2: SGHAT and FQNNGV. V lost 5 bases to trimming and J lost 6 bases; unmatched junction nucleotides: 7. This CDR3 reads CASSELAGVSNEQFF. CDR3 in DNA: TGTGCCAGCAGCGAGCTAGCGGGAGTTAGCAATGAGCAGTTCTTC.